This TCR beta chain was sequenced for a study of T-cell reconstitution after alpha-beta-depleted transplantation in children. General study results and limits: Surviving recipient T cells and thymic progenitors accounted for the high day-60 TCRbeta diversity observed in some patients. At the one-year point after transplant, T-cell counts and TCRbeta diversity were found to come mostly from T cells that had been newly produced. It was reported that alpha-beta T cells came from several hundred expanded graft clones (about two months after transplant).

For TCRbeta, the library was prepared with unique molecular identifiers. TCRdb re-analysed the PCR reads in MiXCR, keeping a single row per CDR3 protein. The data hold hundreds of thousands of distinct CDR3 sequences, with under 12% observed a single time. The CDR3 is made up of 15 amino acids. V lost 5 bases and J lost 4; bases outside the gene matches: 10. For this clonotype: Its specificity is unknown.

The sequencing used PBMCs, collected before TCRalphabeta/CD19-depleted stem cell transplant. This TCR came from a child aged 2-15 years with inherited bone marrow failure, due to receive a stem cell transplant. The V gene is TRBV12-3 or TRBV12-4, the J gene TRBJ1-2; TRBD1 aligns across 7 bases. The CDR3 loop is CASSHGTDETYGYTF. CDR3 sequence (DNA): TGTGCCAGCAGTCACGGGACAGATGAGACCTATGGCTACACCTTC.